The 3 T cell receptor beta chains below all came from one sample that was sequenced in a study of tumor-infiltrating lymphocytes in oesophageal squamous cell carcinoma. MiXCR, run by TCRdb on the PCR reads, gives a single entry per CDR3 protein. The repertoire holds 15,000 to 20,000 distinct CDR3 sequences, roughly 40% seen once, with around two fifths in the top ten. Sample: esophageal tumor tissue. The receptor source for this set is a male donor with esophageal squamous cell carcinoma.

This clonotype has at least ten counts. The chain couples TRBV7-9 to TRBJ1-3; no definite D call. The V end was cut by 7 bases, the J end by 0 bases, with 13 bases between. The CDR3 is 15 residues long. Per the germline V gene, CDR1 is SEHNR and CDR2 is FQNEAQ (reference sequence). Here the CDR3 DNA reads TGTGCCAGCACCCCCCGACCATTCTCTGGAAACACCATATATTTT. Encoded protein: CASTPRPFSGNTIYF.

This clonotype appeared many times. The chain links TRBV20-1 to TRBJ2-4; D possibly uses TRBD1 or TRBD2 (5 bases each). The CDR3 is 14 residues long. The germline CDR1 and CDR2 sequences are DFQATT and SNEGSKA (reference sequence). V dropped 3 bases and J dropped 1 base, with 10 bases sitting between them. CDR3 DNA sequence: TGCAGTGCTAGTTTTAGGGACGCCAAAAACATTCAGTACTTC. Protein: CSASFRDAKNIQYF.

V is TRBV5-6 and J is TRBJ2-4; no clear D gene. The J call is doubtful: the DNA matches TRBJ2-7 better. This CDR3 has 14 residues. Per germline, CDR1 SGHDT and CDR2 YYEEEE. The CDR3: CASSLILSTYEQYF. The CDR3 DNA reads TGTGCCAGCAGCTTGATCCTGTCGACCTACGAGCAGTACTTC.